Listed below are T cell receptor beta chains from one sample, sequenced in a study of blood T cell repertoires in COVID-19. TCRdb's copy holds only in-frame clones and misses some; the assay was immunoSEQ multiplex PCR. The table includes more than 150,000 clones, about nine tenths detected once. The sequencing sample was made of peripheral blood. Source of these receptors: a man aged 35-49 years with acute or convalescent COVID-19. CDR3s include the opening cysteine and the closing phenylalanine or tryptophan. Each record gives: CDR3 protein, CDR3 DNA, CDR3 length, D gene, V gene, J gene, clone size. A D gene is named only where the DNA matches it firmly. Clone size is stated in some rows and not others, as once, few, many or a class when expanded.

CASSPLRGAGGDYEQYF,TGTGCCAGCAGCCCCTTGCGAGGAGCGGGGGGTGACTACGAGCAGTACTTC,17,TRBD2,TRBV3-1/TRBV3-2,TRBJ2-7,-
CASSPGGGNYGYTF,TGTGCCAGCAGCCCCGGAGGCGGCAACTATGGCTACACCTTC,14,-,TRBV5-4,TRBJ1-2,-
CASSLEGQGAYETQYF,TGTGCCAGCAGCTTAGAAGGACAGGGGGCGTATGAGACCCAGTACTTC,16,TRBD1,TRBV7-9,TRBJ2-5,once
CASSLGFGGFGTQYF,TGTGCCAGCAGTTTGGGGTTCGGGGGGTTCGGTACGCAGTATTTT,15,TRBD2,TRBV27,TRBJ2-3,-
CASSRGLAGGRGTDTQYF,TGTGCCAGCAGCCGCGGACTAGCGGGGGGACGTGGGACAGATACGCAGTATTTT,18,TRBD2,TRBV7-9,TRBJ2-3,-
CASSLGVQRGLPDTQYF,TGTGCCAGCAGCCTAGGGGTACAGCGGGGACTTCCGGATACGCAGTATTTT,17,TRBD2,TRBV7-8,TRBJ2-3,-
CASSYASGGDNEQFF,TGTGCCAGCAGTTACGCTAGCGGGGGAGACAATGAGCAGTTCTTC,15,TRBD2,TRBV6-5,TRBJ2-1,-
CASSLGLAGTYEQYF,TGCGCCAGCAGCTTGGGACTAGCGGGGACCTACGAGCAGTACTTC,15,TRBD2,TRBV5-1,TRBJ2-7,once
CASSAQGSEEKLFF,TGTGCCAGCAGTGCACAGGGGAGTGAAGAAAAACTGTTTTTT,14,TRBD1,TRBV2,TRBJ1-4,-
CASSLGDREEDTQYF,TGTGCCAGCAGCTTAGGGGACAGGGAGGAAGATACGCAGTATTTT,15,TRBD1,TRBV11-3,TRBJ2-3,-
CASSFIIPSGNTIYF,TGTGCCAGCAGTTTTATTATCCCGTCTGGAAACACCATATATTTT,15,-,TRBV6-6,TRBJ1-3,-
CASSLGSTGLGQPQHF,TGTGCCAGCAGCTTAGGGAGCACAGGGCTCGGTCAGCCCCAGCATTTT,16,-,TRBV7-2,TRBJ1-5,-
CASSLTGRDTEAFF,TGTGCCAGCAGCTTGACAGGGAGAGACACTGAAGCTTTCTTT,14,-,TRBV5-6,TRBJ1-1,-
CASSDSSGTGDSYEQYF,TGTGCCAGCAGTGACTCGTCCGGGACAGGGGACTCCTACGAGCAGTACTTC,17,TRBD1,TRBV6-4,TRBJ2-7,-
CASSHQGQLNYGYTF,TGCGCCAGCAGCCATCAAGGACAACTAAACTATGGCTACACCTTC,15,-,TRBV4-1,TRBJ1-2,-
CASSTQYRVSTDTQYF,TGTGCCAGTAGTACGCAATACAGGGTGAGCACAGATACGCAGTATTTT,16,-,TRBV19,TRBJ2-3,-
CASSLRQGLATNEKLFF,TGTGCCAGCAGCTTAAGGCAGGGACTTGCAACTAATGAAAAACTGTTTTTT,17,-,TRBV11-2,TRBJ1-4,-
CAIRGGQVVEAFF,TGTGCCATCAGAGGGGGACAGGTTGTTGAAGCTTTCTTT,13,TRBD1,TRBV10-3,TRBJ1-1,few
CASSPGTSGGAIDTQYF,TGTGCCAGCAGCCCCGGGACTAGCGGGGGGGCAATAGATACGCAGTATTTT,17,TRBD2,TRBV7-2,TRBJ2-3,-
CASSYSTGVSEKLFF,TGTGCCAGCAGTTACTCGACAGGGGTTAGCGAAAAACTGTTTTTT,15,TRBD1,TRBV6-5,TRBJ1-4,-
CASSDSSQLFTGELFF,TGTGCCAGCAGTGACTCGAGTCAACTCTTCACCGGGGAGCTGTTTTTT,16,-,TRBV6-4,TRBJ2-2,once
CASSQDRTYGYTF,TGTGCCAGCAGCCAGGACAGGACTTATGGCTACACCTTC,13,TRBD1,TRBV14,TRBJ1-2,-
CASTAQAGGYTGELFF,TGCGCCAGCACAGCCCAAGCGGGGGGTTACACCGGGGAGCTGTTTTTT,16,TRBD2,TRBV5-1,TRBJ2-2,-
CASSLRGYSPLHF,TGTGCCAGCAGCCTCAGGGGATATTCACCCCTCCACTTT,13,-,TRBV6-2/TRBV6-3,TRBJ1-6,-
CASSLRRTGGDYGYTF,TGTGCCAGCAGTTTACGCCGGACAGGGGGCGACTATGGCTACACCTTC,16,TRBD1,TRBV27,TRBJ1-2,-
CASSSSTGFSSGYTF,TGTGCCAGCAGCTCATCGACAGGCTTCAGCAGTGGCTACACCTTC,15,-,TRBV7-9,TRBJ1-2,few
CASNFDRGLDEQYF,TGTGCCAGCAACTTTGACAGGGGGCTTGACGAGCAGTACTTC,14,TRBD1,TRBV7-2,TRBJ2-7,-
CASSLTGVSNQPQHF,TGCGCCAGCAGCTTGACAGGGGTGAGCAATCAGCCCCAGCATTTT,15,TRBD1,TRBV5-1,TRBJ1-5,-
CASSQREGQPQHF,TGTGCCAGCAGCCAACGCGAGGGACAGCCCCAGCATTTT,13,-,TRBV4-2,TRBJ1-5,-
CASSQNTEAFF,TGTGCCAGCAGCCAGAACACTGAAGCTTTCTTT,11,-,TRBV7-6,TRBJ1-1,-
CASSRQFSYNEQFF,TGTGCTAGCAGCCGACAGTTCTCCTACAATGAGCAGTTCTTC,14,-,TRBV7-7,TRBJ2-1,-
CASSLGAPVFNTGELFF,TGTGCCAGCAGTTTAGGGGCGCCCGTCTTTAACACCGGGGAGCTGTTTTTT,17,-,TRBV28,TRBJ2-2,-
CASSQAASGVGEQFF,TGTGCCAGCAGTCAGGCGGCTAGCGGGGTAGGCGAGCAGTTCTTC,15,TRBD2,TRBV7-2,TRBJ2-1,-
CASSTVLWRGGPANTGELFF,TGTGCCAGCAGCACCGTCCTTTGGCGGGGGGGCCCTGCGAACACCGGGGAGCTGTTTTTT,20,-,TRBV21-1,TRBJ2-2,once
CASSPILGQGSSPLHF,TGCGCCAGCAGTCCCATCCTGGGACAGGGAAGTTCACCCCTCCACTTT,16,TRBD1,TRBV23-1,TRBJ1-6,-
CASSPTGGMNEKLFF,TGCGCCAGCAGCCCGACAGGGGGGATGAACGAAAAACTGTTTTTT,15,TRBD1,TRBV5-1,TRBJ1-4,-
CASSPTSGGRNEQFF,TGTGCCAGCAGCCCTACTAGCGGGGGACGGAATGAGCAGTTCTTC,15,TRBD2,TRBV7-2,TRBJ2-1,-
CASSLGGGPYNEQFF,TGTGCCAGCAGCTTAGGGGGGGGGCCCTACAATGAGCAGTTCTTC,15,-,TRBV7-2,TRBJ2-1,-
CASSLRTLYEQYF,TGTGCCAGCAGCTTAAGGACTCTCTACGAGCAGTACTTC,13,-,TRBV7-2,TRBJ2-7,-
CASSLVGGLAGFTDTQYF,TGTGCCAGCAGCTTAGTGGGGGGACTAGCGGGGTTCACAGATACGCAGTATTTT,18,TRBD2,TRBV7-9,TRBJ2-3,-
CASSFGTGYEQFF,TGTGCCAGCAGCTTCGGGACAGGGTACGAGCAGTTCTTC,13,TRBD1,TRBV11-1,TRBJ2-1,-